This T cell receptor beta chain derives from a study of Graves' ophthalmopathy and Graves' hyperthyroidism. Findings and caveats of the study: Among thyroid clonotypes expanded above 0.001 frequency, most also appeared in blood.

Germline V lookup: CDR1 MNHEY, CDR2 SVGAGI. V lost 0 bases and J lost 0, with 9 bases in between. The CDR3 runs 17 residues. CDR3 regions of TCR beta were amplified from RNA transcripts. Investigators did first-round RT-PCR with HTBI primers, then second-round multiplex PCR. MiXCR, run by TCRdb on the multiplex PCR reads, gives a single entry per CDR3 protein. The data hold 500,000 to 700,000 distinct CDR3 sequences, with under 45% observed a single time. Hyperthyroidism was new, under 2 months, in patients aged 18 to 65. Excluded were patients with other autoimmune diseases, uncontrolled infections, pregnancy or lactation. This clonotype was observed a handful of times. Its antigen is unidentified.

The chain couples TRBV6-5 to TRBJ1-6; D is ambiguous. The source is an adult man with Graves' hyperthyroidism. The specimen sequenced was peripheral blood or thyroid tissue (not recorded which). CDR3 nucleotides: TGTGCCAGCAGTTACTCGCGCGGGGACTCCTATAATTCACCCCTCCACTTT. Translating gives CASSYSRGDSYNSPLHF.